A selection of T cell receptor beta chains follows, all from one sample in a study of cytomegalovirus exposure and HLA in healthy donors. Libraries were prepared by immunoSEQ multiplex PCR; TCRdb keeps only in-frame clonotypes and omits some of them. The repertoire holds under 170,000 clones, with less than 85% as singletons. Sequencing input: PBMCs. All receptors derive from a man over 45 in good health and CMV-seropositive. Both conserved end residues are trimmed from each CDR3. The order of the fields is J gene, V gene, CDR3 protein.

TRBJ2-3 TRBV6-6 ASSARQSTDTQY
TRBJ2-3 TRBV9 ASSVVSVSTDTQY
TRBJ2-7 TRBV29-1 SVRGFSYEQY
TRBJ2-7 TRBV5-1 ASSRDWGMEQY
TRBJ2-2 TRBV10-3 AISERSGTGSTGELF
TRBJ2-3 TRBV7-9 ASSFGTSSDTQY
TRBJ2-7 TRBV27 ASSLGASGTYEQY
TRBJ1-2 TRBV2 ASSAAGRGGYT
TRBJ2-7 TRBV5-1 ASRTGPRLEQY
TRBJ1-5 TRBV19 ASTDQGNQPQH
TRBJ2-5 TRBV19 ASSSRDSAVETQY
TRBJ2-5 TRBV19 ASSGSAGVETQY
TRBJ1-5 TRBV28 ASTRQGSTQPQH
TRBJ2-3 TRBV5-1 ASSYTSSTDTQY